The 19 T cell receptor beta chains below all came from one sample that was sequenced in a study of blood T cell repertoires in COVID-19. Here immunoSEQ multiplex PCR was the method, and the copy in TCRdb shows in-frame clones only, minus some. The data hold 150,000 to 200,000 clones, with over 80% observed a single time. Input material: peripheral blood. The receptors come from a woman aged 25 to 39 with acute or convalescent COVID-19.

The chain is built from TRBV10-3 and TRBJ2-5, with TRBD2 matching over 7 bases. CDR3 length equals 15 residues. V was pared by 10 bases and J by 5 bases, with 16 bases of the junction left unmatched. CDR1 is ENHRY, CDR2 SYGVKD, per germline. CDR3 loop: CATHDFAGVKETQYF. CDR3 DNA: TGTGCCACCCACGACTTCGCGGGAGTCAAGGAGACCCAGTACTTC.

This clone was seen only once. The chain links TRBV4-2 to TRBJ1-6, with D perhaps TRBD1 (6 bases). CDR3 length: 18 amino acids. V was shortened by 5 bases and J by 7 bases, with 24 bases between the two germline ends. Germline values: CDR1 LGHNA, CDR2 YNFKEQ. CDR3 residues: CASSSSMGGRRSNSPLHF. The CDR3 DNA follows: TGTGCCAGCAGCTCATCGATGGGGGGGCGTCGGAGCAATTCACCCCTCCACTTT.

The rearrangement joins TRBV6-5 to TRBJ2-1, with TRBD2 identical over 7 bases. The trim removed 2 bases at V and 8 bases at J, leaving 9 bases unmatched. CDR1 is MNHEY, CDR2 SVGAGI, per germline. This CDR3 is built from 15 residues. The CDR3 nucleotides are TGTGCCAGCAGTTACCGCGGGAGTTATTCGGATGAGCAGTTCTTC. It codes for CASSYRGSYSDEQFF.

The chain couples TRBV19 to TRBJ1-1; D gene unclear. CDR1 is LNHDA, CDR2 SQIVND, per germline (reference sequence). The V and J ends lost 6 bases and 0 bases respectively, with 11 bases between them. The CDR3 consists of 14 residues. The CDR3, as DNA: TGTGCCAGTAGGTACAGATCCATGAACACTGAAGCTTTCTTT. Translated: CASRYRSMNTEAFF.

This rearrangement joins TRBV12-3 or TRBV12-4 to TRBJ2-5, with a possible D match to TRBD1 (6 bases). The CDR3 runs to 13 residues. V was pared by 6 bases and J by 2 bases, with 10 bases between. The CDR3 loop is CASRLTGQETQYF. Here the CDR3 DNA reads TGTGCCAGCAGACTGACAGGACAAGAGACCCAGTACTTC.

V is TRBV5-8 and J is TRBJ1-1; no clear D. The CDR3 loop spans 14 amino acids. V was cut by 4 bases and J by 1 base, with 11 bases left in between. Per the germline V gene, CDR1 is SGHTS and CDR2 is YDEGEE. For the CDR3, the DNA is TGTGCCAGCAGCCGCGATGCTTCGAACACTGAAGCTTTCTTT. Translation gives CASSRDASNTEAFF.

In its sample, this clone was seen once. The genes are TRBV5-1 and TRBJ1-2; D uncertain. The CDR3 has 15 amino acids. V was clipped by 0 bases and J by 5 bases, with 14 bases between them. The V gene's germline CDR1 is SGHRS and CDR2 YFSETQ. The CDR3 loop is CASSLALLEPYGYTF. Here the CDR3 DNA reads TGCGCCAGCAGCTTGGCCTTGCTAGAGCCTTATGGCTACACCTTC.

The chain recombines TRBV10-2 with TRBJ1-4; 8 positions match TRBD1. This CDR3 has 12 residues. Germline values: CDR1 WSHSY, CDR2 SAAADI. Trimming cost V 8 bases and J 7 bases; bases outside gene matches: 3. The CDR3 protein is CASSGGFEKLFF. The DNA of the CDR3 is TGCGCCAGCTCAGGGGGCTTTGAAAAACTGTTTTTT.

The CDR3 DNA follows: TGTGCCAGTAGTATAATAGATAGCAATCAGCCCCAGCATTTT. Protein: CASSIIDSNQPQHF. The rearrangement joins TRBV19 to TRBJ1-5, with no clear D. The CDR3 spans 14 residues. Germline CDR1 is LNHDA and CDR2 is SQIVND (reference sequence). The V gene lost 2 bases and the J gene lost 0 bases, with 5 bases spanning the gap.

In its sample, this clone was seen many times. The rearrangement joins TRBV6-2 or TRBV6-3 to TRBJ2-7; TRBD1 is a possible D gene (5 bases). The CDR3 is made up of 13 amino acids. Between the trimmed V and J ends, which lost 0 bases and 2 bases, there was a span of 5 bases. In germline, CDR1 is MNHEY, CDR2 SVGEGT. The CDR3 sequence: CASSYSDTYEQYF. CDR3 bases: TGTGCCAGCAGTTACTCGGACACCTACGAGCAGTACTTC.

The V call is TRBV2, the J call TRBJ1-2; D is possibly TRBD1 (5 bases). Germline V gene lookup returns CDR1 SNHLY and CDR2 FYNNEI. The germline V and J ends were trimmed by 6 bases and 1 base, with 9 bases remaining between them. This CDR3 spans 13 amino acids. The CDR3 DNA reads TGTGCCAGCAGAGCTGACAGTAACTATGGCTACACCTTC. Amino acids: CASRADSNYGYTF.

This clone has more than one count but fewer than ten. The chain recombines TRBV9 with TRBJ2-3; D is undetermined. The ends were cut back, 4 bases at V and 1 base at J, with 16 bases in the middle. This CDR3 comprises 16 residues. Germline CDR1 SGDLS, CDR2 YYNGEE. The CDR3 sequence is CASSPRPSRGTDTQYF. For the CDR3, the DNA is TGTGCCAGCAGCCCCCGCCCTTCTCGCGGCACAGATACGCAGTATTTT.

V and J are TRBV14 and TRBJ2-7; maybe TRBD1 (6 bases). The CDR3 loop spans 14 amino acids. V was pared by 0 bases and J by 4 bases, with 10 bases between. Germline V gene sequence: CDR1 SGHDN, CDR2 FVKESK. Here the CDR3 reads CASSQETGLYEQYF. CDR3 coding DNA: TGTGCCAGCAGCCAAGAAACAGGGCTTTACGAGCAGTACTTC.

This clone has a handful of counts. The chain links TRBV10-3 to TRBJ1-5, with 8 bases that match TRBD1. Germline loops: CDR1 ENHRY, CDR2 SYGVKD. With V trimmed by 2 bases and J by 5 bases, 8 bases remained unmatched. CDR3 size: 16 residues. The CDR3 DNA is TGTGCCATCAGTGAGAATGTACAGGGGGGTGATCAGCCCCAGCATTTT. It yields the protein CAISENVQGGDQPQHF.

The CDR3 coding sequence is TGTGCCAGCAGTTTAGGGACAGCTAAATTGTATGGCTACACCTTC. Translating gives CASSLGTAKLYGYTF. The chain has TRBV28 and TRBJ1-2; 7 nucleotides line up with TRBD1. The CDR3 extends over 15 amino acids. The germline V gene encodes CDR1 MDHEN and CDR2 SYDVKM. V gave up 2 bases and J gave up 5 bases; unmatched junction bases: 8.

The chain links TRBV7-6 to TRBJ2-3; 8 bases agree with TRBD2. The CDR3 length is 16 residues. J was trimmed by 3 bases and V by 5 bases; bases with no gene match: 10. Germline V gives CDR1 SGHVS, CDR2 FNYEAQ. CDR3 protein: CASSRRGGGNTDTQYF. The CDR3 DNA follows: TGTGCCAGCAGCCGACGGGGCGGGGGGAATACAGATACGCAGTATTTT.

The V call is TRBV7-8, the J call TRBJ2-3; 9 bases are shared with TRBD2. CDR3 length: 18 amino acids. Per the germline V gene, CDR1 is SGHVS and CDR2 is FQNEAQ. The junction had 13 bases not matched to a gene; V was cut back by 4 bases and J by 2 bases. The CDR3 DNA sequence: TGTGCCAGCAGCTCCGCCCGGGATAGCGGGAGAATCACAGATACGCAGTATTTT. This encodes CASSSARDSGRITDTQYF.

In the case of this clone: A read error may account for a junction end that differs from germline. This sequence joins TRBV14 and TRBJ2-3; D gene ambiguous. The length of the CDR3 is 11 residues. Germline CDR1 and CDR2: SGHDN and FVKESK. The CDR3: CASSDTHTQYF. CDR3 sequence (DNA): TGTGCCAGCAGCGACACACATACGCAGTATTTT.

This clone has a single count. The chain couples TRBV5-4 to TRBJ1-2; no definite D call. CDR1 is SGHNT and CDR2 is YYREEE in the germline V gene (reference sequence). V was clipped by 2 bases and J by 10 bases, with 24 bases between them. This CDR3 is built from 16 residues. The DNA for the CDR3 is TGTGCCAGCAGCTTAGTACTTCCGAGAGGGTCTGGCGACTACACCTTC. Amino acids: CASSLVLPRGSGDYTF. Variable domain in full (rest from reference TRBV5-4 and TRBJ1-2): ETGVTQSPTHLIKTRGQQVTLRCSSQSGHNTVSWYQQALGQGPQFIFQYYREEENGRGNFPPRFSGLQFPNYSSELNVNALELDDSALYLCASSLVLPRGSGDYTFGSGTRLTVV.